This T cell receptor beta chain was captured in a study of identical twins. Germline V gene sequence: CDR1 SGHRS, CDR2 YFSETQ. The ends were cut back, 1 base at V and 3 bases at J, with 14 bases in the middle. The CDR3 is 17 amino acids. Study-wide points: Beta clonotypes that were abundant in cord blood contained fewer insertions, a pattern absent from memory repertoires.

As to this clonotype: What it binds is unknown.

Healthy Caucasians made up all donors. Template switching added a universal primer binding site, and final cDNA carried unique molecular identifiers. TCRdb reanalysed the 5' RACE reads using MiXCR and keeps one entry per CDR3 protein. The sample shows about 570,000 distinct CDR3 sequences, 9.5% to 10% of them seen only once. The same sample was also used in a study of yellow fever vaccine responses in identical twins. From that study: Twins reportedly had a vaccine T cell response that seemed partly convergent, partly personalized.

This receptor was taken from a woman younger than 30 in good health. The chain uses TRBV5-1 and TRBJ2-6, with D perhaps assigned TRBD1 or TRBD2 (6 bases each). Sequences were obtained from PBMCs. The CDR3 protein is CASSLLQGRGGANVLTF. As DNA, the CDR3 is TGCGCCAGCAGCTTGTTGCAGGGGCGGGGTGGGGCCAACGTCCTGACTTTC.